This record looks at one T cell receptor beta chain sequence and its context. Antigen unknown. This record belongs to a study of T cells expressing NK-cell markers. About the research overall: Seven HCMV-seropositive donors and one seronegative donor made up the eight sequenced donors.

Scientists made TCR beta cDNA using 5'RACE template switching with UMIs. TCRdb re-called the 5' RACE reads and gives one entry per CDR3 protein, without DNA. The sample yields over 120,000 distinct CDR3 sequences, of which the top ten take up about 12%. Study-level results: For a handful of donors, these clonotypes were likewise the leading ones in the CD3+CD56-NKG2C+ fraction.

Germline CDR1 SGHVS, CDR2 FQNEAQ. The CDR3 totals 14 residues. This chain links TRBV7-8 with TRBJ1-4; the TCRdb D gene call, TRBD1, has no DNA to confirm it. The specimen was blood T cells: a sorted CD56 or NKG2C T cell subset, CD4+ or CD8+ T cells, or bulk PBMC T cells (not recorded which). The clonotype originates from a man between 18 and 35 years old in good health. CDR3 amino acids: CASSADRTNEKLFF.